A single sample gave rise to the 19 T cell receptor beta chains below, sequenced in a study of blood T cell repertoires in COVID-19. Libraries were prepared by immunoSEQ multiplex PCR; TCRdb keeps only in-frame clonotypes and omits some of them. Counted here are 150,000 to 250,000 clones, approximately 84% occurring once; the ten biggest clones make up about 6.9%. Sequences were obtained from peripheral blood. These receptors were taken from a human donor with acute or convalescent COVID-19. The donor label of this sample is uncertain.

Comment on this clone: The same CDR3 is also encoded by other DNA sequences in this sample. The CDR3 is CASSFGGDTEAFF. The CDR3 bases are TGTGCCAGCAGTTTTGGGGGGGACACTGAAGCTTTCTTT. The chain links TRBV12-3 or TRBV12-4 to TRBJ1-1; the D gene is possibly TRBD1 (5 bases). The CDR3 runs to 13 residues. Trimming left V 3 bases short and J 3 bases short, with 8 bases between.

The chain combines TRBV6-6 with TRBJ2-3; 8 bases map to TRBD2. V trimming: 2 bases; J trimming: 5 bases; junction bases outside the gene matches: 6. CDR3 size: 15 residues. CDR1 is MNHNY and CDR2 is SVGAGI in the germline V gene (reference sequence). The CDR3 loop reads CASSYKRERKDTQYF. CDR3 DNA: TGTGCCAGCAGTTACAAGCGGGAGAGGAAAGATACGCAGTATTTT.

This sequence joins TRBV5-4 and TRBJ2-1; 10 nucleotides line up with TRBD2. V gave up 5 bases and J gave up 14 bases; unmatched junction bases: 7. Germline assignment: CDR1 SGHNT and CDR2 YYREEE (reference sequence). The CDR3 contains 12 residues. CDR3 protein: CASRRSSGSEFF. CDR3 bases: TGTGCCAGCAGGCGTTCTAGCGGGAGCGAGTTCTTC. The complete variable domain, with remaining parts taken from reference TRBV5-4 and TRBJ2-1, reads ETGVTQSPTHLIKTRGQQVTLRCSSQSGHNTVSWYQQALGQGPQFIFQYYREEENGRGNFPPRFSGLQFPNYSSELNVNALELDDSALYLCASRRSSGSEFFGPGTRLTVL.

The genes are TRBV6-5 and TRBJ2-7, with 13 bases identical to TRBD2. Germline loops: CDR1 MNHEY, CDR2 SVGAGI. J lost 7 bases, V lost 7 bases, and 10 bases had no gene match. The CDR3 is made up of 15 amino acids. CDR3 protein: CASKLGTSGMGEQYF. The CDR3 DNA reads TGTGCCAGCAAACTCGGGACTAGCGGGATGGGGGAGCAGTACTTC.

The chain joins TRBV6-6 to TRBJ1-4; a possible D gene is TRBD1 (6 bases). V was trimmed by 6 bases and J by 5 bases, leaving 13 bases between them. The CDR3 has 14 amino acids. CDR1 is MNHNY and CDR2 is SVGAGI in the germline V gene (reference sequence). CDR3 sequence reads: CASSTGSGNEKLFF. The CDR3 region has the DNA TGTGCCAGCAGCACAGGGTCCGGAAATGAAAAACTGTTTTTT.

This sequence joins TRBV20-1 and TRBJ1-1, with D uncertain. The CDR3 runs to 11 residues. The germline V gene encodes CDR1 DFQATT and CDR2 SNEGSKA (reference sequence). The CDR3 reads CRGRRDTEAFF. In DNA form, the CDR3 reads TGCAGGGGCAGGCGGGACACTGAAGCTTTCTTT.

This chain joins TRBV6-2 or TRBV6-3 and TRBJ2-7; D may be TRBD1 (6 bases). In germline, CDR1 is MNHEY, CDR2 SVGEGT. There are 14 residues in the CDR3. Trimming removed 4 bases from V and 3 bases from J, with 13 bases in between. The CDR3 DNA is TGTGCCAGCAGTTCGGCAGGGGTAGGCTACGAGCAGTACTTC. Amino acid sequence: CASSSAGVGYEQYF.

The V and J genes are TRBV12-5 and TRBJ1-2; 8 nucleotides line up with TRBD1. This CDR3 comprises 14 residues. V was clipped by 7 bases and J by 4 bases; unmatched bases: 8. The V gene's germline CDR1 is LGHNT and CDR2 FRNRAP. CDR3 loop: CASAHRGMSYGYTF. As DNA, the CDR3 is TGTGCTAGTGCGCACAGGGGGATGAGCTATGGCTACACCTTC.

The chain has TRBV5-1 and TRBJ2-2; D is unresolved. The germline V gene encodes CDR1 SGHRS and CDR2 YFSETQ. CDR3 size: 15 residues. V lost 2 bases and J 5 bases, leaving 13 bases between the germline ends. The CDR3 sequence: CASSLEQSRTGELFF. The CDR3 coding sequence is TGCGCCAGCAGCTTAGAACAGAGTAGGACCGGGGAGCTGTTTTTT.

V usage is TRBV5-4 and J usage is TRBJ2-2, with no clear D. CDR1 and CDR2 (germline): SGHNT, YYREEE (reference sequence). The CDR3 is 15 residues long. The V end lost 2 bases, the J end lost 2 bases, and 10 bases lay between the germline ends. The CDR3 bases are TGTGCCAGCAGCTTTGCGCCGGTAAACACCGGGGAGCTGTTTTTT. It is translated as CASSFAPVNTGELFF.

The V call is TRBV7-7, the J call TRBJ2-2; 7 bases match TRBD1. V lost 7 bases and J lost 2; bases outside the gene matches: 7. CDR3 length equals 15 residues. Germline CDR1 is SSHAT and CDR2 is FNYEAQ (reference sequence). CDR3 sequence: CASTQGTVNTGELFF. The CDR3 DNA is TGTGCCAGCACGCAGGGGACAGTTAACACCGGGGAGCTGTTTTTT.

The V and J genes are TRBV5-4 and TRBJ2-7, with D perhaps TRBD1 (7 bases). In germline, CDR1 is SGHNT, CDR2 YYREEE (reference sequence). The ends were cut back, 4 bases at V and 0 bases at J, with 14 bases in the middle. The length of the CDR3 is 15 residues. DNA of the CDR3: TGTGCCAGCAGCCCCGGAGGGGGCCTCTCCTACGAGCAGTACTTC. Amino acid sequence: CASSPGGGLSYEQYF.

The rearrangement uses TRBV30 and TRBJ1-2; D remains unclear. V lost 0 bases, J lost 11 bases, and 10 bases lay in between. The CDR3 consists of 11 residues. The germline V gene encodes CDR1 GTSNPN and CDR2 SVGIG (reference sequence). This chain's CDR3 is CAWSVDLRYTF. The CDR3 DNA reads as TGTGCCTGGAGTGTAGACTTACGGTACACCTTC.

The V gene is TRBV6-2 or TRBV6-3, the J gene TRBJ1-6, with a weak D call TRBD1 (5 bases). V was shortened by 4 bases and J by 12 bases, with 19 bases between the two germline ends. This CDR3 comprises 15 residues. From germline, CDR1 is MNHEY and CDR2 SVGEGT. The CDR3 nucleotides read TGTGCCAGCAGTTTGGACACAACATTGGGAAGACCCCTCCACTTT. Encoded protein: CASSLDTTLGRPLHF.

The chain recombines TRBV29-1 with TRBJ2-7, with TRBD2 identical over 10 bases. Germline loops: CDR1 SQVTM, CDR2 ANQGSEA. With V trimmed by 6 bases and J by 5 bases, 7 bases remained unmatched. The CDR3 has 13 amino acids. The CDR3 sequence is CSVLAGVNNEQYF. The CDR3 nucleotides read TGCAGCGTCCTAGCGGGAGTTAATAACGAGCAGTACTTC.

The chain uses TRBV7-3 and TRBJ2-1; 13 nucleotides match TRBD2. CDR1 is SGHTA, CDR2 FQGTGA, per germline. The junction had 5 bases not matched to a gene; V was cut back by 5 bases and J by 4 bases. CDR3 length equals 16 residues. The CDR3 DNA reads as TGTGCCAGCAGCACCCGGACTAGCGGGAGTTACAATGAGCAGTTCTTC. Amino acids: CASSTRTSGSYNEQFF. The variable domain in full, completed from reference TRBV7-3 and TRBJ2-1, reads GAGVSQTPSNKVTEKGKYVELRCDPISGHTALYWYRQSLGQGPEFLIYFQGTGAADDSGLPNDRFFAVRPEGSVSTLKIQRTERGDSAVYLCASSTRTSGSYNEQFFGPGTRLTVL.

This clone was counted once. The chain is built from TRBV21-1 and TRBJ2-5; whether TRBD1, the table's D call, matches the DNA was not checked. TRBV21-1 has pseudogene status. This CDR3 is built from 13 residues. CDR3 nucleotide sequence: TGTGCCAGCAGCAGGGACAGGCAAGAGACCCAGTACTTC. This gives the protein CASSRDRQETQYF.

The chain joins TRBV5-1 to TRBJ2-2, with D possibly TRBD1 on 6 matching bases. This CDR3 is built from 13 residues. Trimming took off 7 bases at V and 1 base at J, with 8 bases between the two ends. Germline CDR1 reads SGHRS; CDR2 reads YFSETQ. CDR3 protein: CASSTGNTGELFF. The CDR3 nucleotides are TGCGCCAGCTCGACAGGGAACACCGGGGAGCTGTTTTTT.

This sequence joins TRBV7-2 and TRBJ1-5, with 8 bases lining up with TRBD1. Looked up from germline, CDR1 is SGHTA and CDR2 is FQGNSA. CDR3 length: 15 amino acids. The trim removed 1 base at V and 3 bases at J, leaving 2 bases unmatched. The CDR3 here is CASSLGTGNNQPQHF. The CDR3 bases are TGTGCCAGCAGCTTAGGGACAGGGAACAATCAGCCCCAGCATTTT.